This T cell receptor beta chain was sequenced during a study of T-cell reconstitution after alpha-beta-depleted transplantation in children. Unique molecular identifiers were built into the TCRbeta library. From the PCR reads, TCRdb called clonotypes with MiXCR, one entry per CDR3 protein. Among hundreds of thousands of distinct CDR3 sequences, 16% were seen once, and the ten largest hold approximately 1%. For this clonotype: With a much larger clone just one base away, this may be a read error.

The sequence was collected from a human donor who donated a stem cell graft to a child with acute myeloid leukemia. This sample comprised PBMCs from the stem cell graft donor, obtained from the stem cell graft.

Written as DNA, the CDR3 is TGCAGCGTTGAGCACAGCACAGATAGGCAGTATTTT. Amino acid sequence: CSVEHSTDRQYF. The chain employs TRBV29-1 and TRBJ2-3; no clear D. The length of the CDR3 is 12 residues. The germline gives CDR1 SQVTM, CDR2 ANQGSEA.